The 2 T cell receptor beta chains reported below all come from one sample, sequenced in a study of blood T cell repertoires in COVID-19. The repertoire was sequenced with immunoSEQ multiplex PCR; TCRdb's copy has only in-frame clones and lacks some. Of around 400,000 clones in the sample, about 89% were seen once. Sequenced material: peripheral blood. The source of these receptors is a woman younger than 45 with COVID-19, enrolled during active disease.

This clone was counted once. CDR3 nucleotides: TGTGCCTGGAGTCCCGGGACAGCTAGCACAGATACGCAGTATTTT. Encoded protein: CAWSPGTASTDTQYF. This chain links TRBV30 with TRBJ2-3; 7 bases are a match to TRBD1. CDR1 is GTSNPN, CDR2 SVGIG, per germline (reference sequence). CDR3 length: 15 residues. Trimming removed 2 bases from V and 0 bases from J; junction bases left unmatched: 5.

The J gene is TRBJ1-2, the V gene TRBV19, with TRBD1 matching 7 bases. CDR1 and CDR2 (germline): LNHDA, SQIVND (reference sequence). Unmatched junction bases numbered 10, after V lost 10 bases and J lost 8 bases. This CDR3 spans 12 amino acids. CDR3 in amino acids: CATMAGGYGYTF. The CDR3 bases are TGTGCCACCATGGCAGGGGGGTACGGCTACACCTTC.